The next 21 T cell receptor beta chains were all read from a single sample in a study of CD8 T cells in ankylosing spondylitis. Each CDR3 protein gets one entry after TCRdb re-called the 5' RACE reads with MiXCR. The sample yields about 250,000 distinct CDR3 sequences, approximately 24% seen once. Sequenced material: blood, either unsorted or a sorted T cell fraction (not recorded which). These receptors were collected from a male donor with ankylosing spondylitis or in good health (not recorded which).

Here the CDR3 reads CSVRDRGPNYGYTF. The CDR3 nucleotides read TGCAGCGTCCGGGACAGGGGACCTAACTATGGCTACACCTTC. This chain links TRBV29-1 with TRBJ1-2; the match to TRBD1 covers 10 bases. CDR3 length equals 14 residues. The trim removed 6 bases at V and 0 bases at J, leaving 4 bases unmatched. Germline V gene data show CDR1 as SQVTM and CDR2 as ANQGSEA. The full variable domain, in which reference TRBV29-1 and TRBJ1-2 provide the parts outside the CDR3, is SAVISQKPSRDICQRGTSLTIQCQVDSQVTMMFWYRQQPGQSLTLIATANQGSEATYESGFVIDKFPISRPNLTFSTLTVSNMSPEDSSIYLCSVRDRGPNYGYTFGSGTRLTVV.

This clonotype was picked up many times. V is TRBV12-3 or TRBV12-4 and J is TRBJ2-3; 11 positions agree with TRBD2. The CDR3 length is 16 residues. V was pared by 8 bases and J by 0 bases, with 7 bases of the junction left unmatched. The CDR3 sequence: CASVLAGVSSTDTQYF. DNA of the CDR3: TGTGCCAGCGTACTAGCGGGAGTATCTAGCACAGATACGCAGTATTTT.

In its sample, this clonotype was seen a few times. This sequence joins TRBV5-1 and TRBJ2-3; D not resolved. Germline assignment: CDR1 SGHRS and CDR2 YFSETQ. This CDR3 contains 14 residues. V was trimmed by 0 bases and J by 1 base, leaving 6 bases between them. The CDR3 DNA sequence: TGCGCCAGCAGCTTGGCCTCACGCACAGATACGCAGTATTTT. Translation: CASSLASRTDTQYF.

In its sample, this clonotype was seen a few times. The gene calls are TRBV6-5 and TRBJ2-2; tentatively, D is TRBD1 or TRBD2 (5 bases each). CDR1 and CDR2 from the germline V gene are MNHEY and SVGAGI. There are 12 residues in the CDR3. In DNA, the CDR3 is TGTCCAGTGGGGCCAGGAGGCGGGGAGCTGTTTTTT. This encodes CPVGPGGGELFF.

To note about this clonotype: A much more abundant neighbour one base away suggests this may be a read error. The rearrangement uses TRBV20-1 and TRBJ2-3; D may be TRBD2 (5 bases). Per germline, CDR1 DFQATT and CDR2 SNEGSKA (reference sequence). The CDR3 runs 13 residues. As DNA, the CDR3 is TGCAGTGCTAGGGCCCATACTAGGGATAAGCAGTATTTT. Encoded protein: CSARAHTRDKQYF.

The V call is TRBV29-1, the J call TRBJ2-3, with a weak D call TRBD1 (5 bases). Germline values: CDR1 SQVTM, CDR2 ANQGSEA. Deletions cut 8 bases from V and 1 base from J, with 13 bases between. This CDR3 contains 13 residues. The CDR3 DNA is TGCAGCTACGCAGGGAAGGGCACAGATACGCAGTATTTT. Translating it yields CSYAGKGTDTQYF.

This clonotype has at least ten counts. The chain links TRBV20-1 to TRBJ2-7; D may correspond to TRBD1 or TRBD2 (5 bases each). This CDR3 has 14 amino acids. Trimming removed 0 bases at V and 5 bases at J, with 14 bases between. CDR1 is DFQATT, CDR2 SNEGSKA, per germline (reference sequence). The CDR3 region has the DNA TGCAGTGCTAGAGATGGGGGTTTCAGGAACGAGCAGTACTTC. Its translation: CSARDGGFRNEQYF.

In this sample, this clonotype turned up many times. The rearrangement uses TRBV20-1 and TRBJ1-2; D is ambiguous. CDR1 and CDR2 from the germline V gene are DFQATT and SNEGSKA (reference sequence). The germline V and J ends were trimmed by 6 bases and 2 bases, with 16 bases remaining between them. The CDR3 extends over 14 amino acids. The CDR3 DNA is TGCAGTGCCCTTATAACGGACGTCAACTATGGCTACACCTTC. This encodes CSALITDVNYGYTF.

This clonotype showed up just a few times. The chain has TRBV2 and TRBJ2-5; possible D gene TRBD2, 5 bases. The V and J ends lost 6 bases and 5 bases respectively, with 19 bases between them. The CDR3 contains 15 residues. The V gene's germline CDR1 is SNHLY and CDR2 FYNNEI. The CDR3 coding sequence is TGTGCCAGCAGGAAATCACTAGTTCCGGGCGAGACCCAGTACTTC. Amino acids: CASRKSLVPGETQYF.

Only a few counts were recorded for this clonotype. The J gene is TRBJ1-6, the V gene TRBV20-1, with D possibly matching TRBD1 (6 bases). The germline CDR1 and CDR2 sequences are DFQATT and SNEGSKA (reference sequence). V lost 5 bases to trimming and J lost 3 bases, with 11 bases between them. There are 14 residues in the CDR3. In DNA form, the CDR3 reads TGCAGTGCTCCGGACAGTCTCTATAATTCACCCCTCCACTTT. It is translated as CSAPDSLYNSPLHF.

This sequence joins TRBV12-3 or TRBV12-4 and TRBJ2-1; TRBD2 matches 7 bases. This CDR3 comprises 14 residues. Trimming took 5 bases from V and 8 from J; bases not matched to a gene: 9. CDR3 nucleotide sequence: TGTGCCAGCAGTCCAGCGGGGTTCTCGTATGAGCAGTTCTTC. Amino acid sequence: CASSPAGFSYEQFF.

The J gene is TRBJ1-4, the V gene TRBV20-1; possible D gene TRBD1, 6 bases. This CDR3 has 13 residues. CDR1 is DFQATT, CDR2 SNEGSKA, per germline (reference sequence). The V end lost 6 bases, the J end lost 7 bases, and 15 bases lay between the germline ends. CDR3 protein: CSATTGSSEKLFF. The CDR3 DNA reads TGCAGTGCGACAACAGGGTCAAGTGAAAAACTGTTTTTT.

In this sample, this clonotype turned up many times. The chain combines TRBV18 with TRBJ2-1; tentative D call: TRBD2 (5 bases). CDR1 is KGHSH and CDR2 is LQKENI in the germline V gene. The CDR3 length is 16 residues. V lost 2 bases and J lost 3, with 14 bases in between. The CDR3 region has the DNA TGTGCCAGCTCACCAGGGTCAAAGCGGTACTACAATGAGCAGTTCTTC. Amino acids: CASSPGSKRYYNEQFF. Supplemented by reference TRBV18 and TRBJ2-1, the full variable domain reads NAGVMQNPRHLVRRRGQEARLRCSPMKGHSHVYWYRQLPEEGLKFMVYLQKENIIDESGMPKERFSAEFPKEGPSILRIQQVVRGDSAAYFCASSPGSKRYYNEQFFGPGTRLTVL.

At least ten counts were recorded for this clonotype. The chain links TRBV12-3 or TRBV12-4 to TRBJ1-1; weak D call: TRBD1 (6 bases). Trimming took off 7 bases at V and 4 bases at J, with 13 bases between the two ends. This CDR3 spans 13 amino acids. CDR3 region: CASTLIGGTEAFF. CDR3 in DNA: TGTGCCAGCACCCTGATAGGGGGCACTGAAGCTTTCTTT.

V usage is TRBV7-9 and J usage is TRBJ1-1, with D possibly TRBD1 on 6 matching bases. CDR1 SEHNR and CDR2 FQNEAQ come from the germline V gene (reference sequence). The CDR3 runs to 15 residues. The ends were cut back, 5 bases at V and 0 bases at J, with 13 bases in the middle. CDR3 protein: CASSAEGQLNTEAFF. CDR3 in DNA: TGTGCCAGCAGCGCAGAGGGACAACTGAACACTGAAGCTTTCTTT.

This clonotype was seen at least ten times. The chain couples TRBV28 to TRBJ2-1; 7 positions match TRBD1. The CDR3 consists of 15 residues. Trimming cost V 5 bases and J 7 bases; bases outside gene matches: 11. Looked up from germline, CDR1 is MDHEN and CDR2 is SYDVKM. This CDR3 is CASSTWDRMGNEQFF. The CDR3 DNA reads TGTGCCAGCAGTACATGGGACAGAATGGGTAATGAGCAGTTCTTC.

This clonotype has just a few counts. The J gene is TRBJ2-7, the V gene TRBV29-1; TRBD1 might be the D (5 bases). The V end was cut by 4 bases, the J end by 5 bases, with 12 bases between. Germline V gene lookup returns CDR1 SQVTM and CDR2 ANQGSEA. The length of the CDR3 is 12 residues. In nucleotides, the CDR3 is TGCAGCGTTGGGCAGGGAAGAAACGAGCAGTACTTC. It specifies CSVGQGRNEQYF.

In this sample, this clonotype turned up many times. The chain employs TRBV20-1 and TRBJ2-6, with D possibly being TRBD2 (6 bases). The CDR3 covers 20 residues. Germline V gene lookup returns CDR1 DFQATT and CDR2 SNEGSKA (reference sequence). Trimming pared 5 bases from V and 2 bases from J, leaving 28 bases between. CDR3 protein: CSARRLDPTTKTTGANVLTF. The CDR3 DNA sequence: TGCAGTGCTCGGAGACTAGATCCTACTACCAAAACCACTGGGGCCAACGTCCTGACTTTC.

This clonotype was observed at least ten times. The chain joins TRBV11-2 to TRBJ2-7, with D unclear. Germline-derived CDR1 and CDR2 are SGHAT and FQNNGV. The CDR3 runs 14 residues. Between the trimmed V and J ends, which lost 5 bases and 2 bases, there was a span of 13 bases. CDR3 DNA sequence: TGTGCCAGCAGCGCCGGTAGGGTTGCCTACGAGCAGTACTTC. This gives the protein CASSAGRVAYEQYF.

This clonotype turned up a few times. The gene calls are TRBV20-1 and TRBJ2-7; D gene ambiguous. This CDR3 has 12 residues. Germline V gene lookup returns CDR1 DFQATT and CDR2 SNEGSKA (reference sequence). The germline V and J ends were trimmed by 7 bases and 0 bases, with 10 bases remaining between them. CDR3 loop: CSVTSASYEQYF. CDR3 sequence (DNA): TGCAGTGTGACGTCCGCCTCCTACGAGCAGTACTTC.

This clonotype has at least ten counts. This chain uses TRBV29-1 with TRBJ1-4, with a weak D call TRBD1 (5 bases). Trimming took 5 bases from V and 8 from J, leaving 21 bases between them. CDR1 and CDR2 (germline): SQVTM, ANQGSEA. The CDR3 runs to 15 residues. This CDR3 is CSVLRSAGLGEKLFF. In DNA, the CDR3 is TGCAGCGTTTTACGGTCCGCGGGGCTTGGGGAAAAACTGTTTTTT.